One T cell receptor (beta chain) is described in this entry. Within the sample, other DNA sequences also encode this same CDR3. Germline values: CDR1 LGHDT, CDR2 YNNKEL (reference sequence). Trimming stripped 2 bases from V and 1 base from J, with 5 bases between. CDR3 length: 13 amino acids. This sample was included in a study of blood T cell repertoires in COVID-19. Cohorts were assigned according to the clinical history that participants reported. Data came from immunoSEQ multiplex PCR; TCRdb stores just in-frame clones and leaves some out. The sample holds over 250,000 clones, about nine tenths seen once.

The clonotype was recovered from a man aged 60-69 years who had recovered from COVID-19. The chain uses TRBV3-1 (or the pseudogene TRBV3-2) and TRBJ1-1; a weak D match, TRBD1 (5 bases). Sequenced: PBMCs or T cells enriched from blood (not recorded which). The CDR3 DNA reads as TGTGCCAGCAGCCAAACAGGGAACACTGAAGCTTTCTTT. The encoded protein is CASSQTGNTEAFF.